This T cell receptor (beta chain) was identified during a study of graft-versus-host responses after intestinal transplantation. On the study more broadly: Isolated intestinal, liver-intestinal, or multivisceral transplants were what recipients had. Every recipient underwent anti-thymocyte globulin induction, then tacrolimus and steroids for roughly three years.

The assay was immunoSEQ multiplex PCR, and TCRdb's table has in-frame clones only and misses some. The sample shows roughly 89,000 clones, 80% to 95% of them seen only once. Regarding this clone: The target antigen is unknown.

Points from the study as a whole: GvH clones turned up in recipient marrow; some had shown up first in ileum or blood.

This clonotype was sampled from a human donor who received an intestinal transplant. Sequencing used unstimulated CD4+ T cells sorted from spleen or lymph node cells, obtained before intestinal transplant.

The CDR3 is CASSLERGITGYNEQFF. CDR3 bases: TGTGCCAGCAGCTTGGAACGGGGAATAACAGGGTACAATGAGCAGTTCTTC. This chain joins TRBV5-4 and TRBJ2-1, with a possible D match to TRBD1 (6 bases). The germline gives CDR1 SGHNT, CDR2 YYREEE (reference sequence). Trimming took 0 bases from V and 4 from J, leaving 17 bases between them. The CDR3 consists of 17 residues.